This T cell receptor beta chain was documented in a study of cytomegalovirus exposure and HLA in healthy donors. This CDR3 is built from 13 residues. Trimming took off 4 bases at V and 7 bases at J, with 13 bases between the two ends. Germline values: CDR1 GTSNPN, CDR2 SVGIG (reference sequence). Concerning this clone itself: Its antigen is unknown.

Study results and limitations: Later on, an analysis found that several of the most significant clusters appeared to be linked to common viral pathogens, which included parvovirus B19. TCR beta chains numbering under 200 were designated cytomegalovirus-associated. Analysis performed later showed TCR beta chains linked to HLA being more clonally expanded than equally common others.

Primers included in the PCR were 60 Vbeta and 13 Jbeta primers. Assay: immunoSEQ multiplex PCR; the TCRdb copy retains only in-frame clones and omits some. This table holds about 210,000 clones, about 83% found once. Healthy individuals who donated bone marrow served as the donors. The receptor comes from a man aged 40-49 years in good health and CMV-seropositive. The chain employs TRBV30 and TRBJ1-4, with a tentative D call TRBD1 (5 bases). Input material: PBMCs. The CDR3 sequence is CAWTGLGGEKLFF. The CDR3, as DNA: TGTGCCTGGACGGGCCTGGGGGGTGAAAAACTGTTTTTT.